This T cell receptor (beta chain) was identified in a study of blood T cell repertoires in COVID-19. Study-wide context: The United States, Italy and Spain provided the acute and convalescent COVID-19 samples.

Looked up from germline, CDR1 is MNHEY and CDR2 is SMNVEV (reference sequence). V was clipped by 4 bases and J by 10 bases, with 8 bases between them. The CDR3 length is 11 residues. Only in-frame clones appear in the TCRdb table, and some are missing; sequencing was by immunoSEQ multiplex PCR. The repertoire has 250,000 or so clones, approximately 90% of them found once; the top ten carry over 3.5%. The specimen was PBMCs or T cells enriched from blood (not recorded which). The genes are TRBV27 and TRBJ2-1; no clear D gene. This receptor was identified in a woman aged 25-40 years with acute COVID-19. DNA of the CDR3: TGTGCCAGCAGTTACGCGCACGAGCAGTTCTTC. Protein product: CASSYAHEQFF.